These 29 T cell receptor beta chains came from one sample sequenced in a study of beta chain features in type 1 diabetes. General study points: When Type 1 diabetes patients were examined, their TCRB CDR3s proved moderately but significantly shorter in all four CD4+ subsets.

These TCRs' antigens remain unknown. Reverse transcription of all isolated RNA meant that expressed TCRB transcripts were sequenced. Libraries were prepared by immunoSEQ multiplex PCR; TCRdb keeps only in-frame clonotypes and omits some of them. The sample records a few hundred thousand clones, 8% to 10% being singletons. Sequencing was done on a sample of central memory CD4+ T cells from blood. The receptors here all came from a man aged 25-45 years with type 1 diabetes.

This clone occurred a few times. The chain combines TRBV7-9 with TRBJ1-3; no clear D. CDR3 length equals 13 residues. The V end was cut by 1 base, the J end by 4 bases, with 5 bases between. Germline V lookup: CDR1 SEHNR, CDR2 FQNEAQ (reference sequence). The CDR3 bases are TGTGCCAGCAGCTTAGGGTGGGGAAACACCATATATTTT. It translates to CASSLGWGNTIYF.

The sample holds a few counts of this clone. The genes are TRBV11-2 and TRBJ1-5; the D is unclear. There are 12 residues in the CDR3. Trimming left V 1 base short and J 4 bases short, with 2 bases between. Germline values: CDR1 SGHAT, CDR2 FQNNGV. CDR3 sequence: CASSLGNQPQHF. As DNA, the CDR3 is TGTGCCAGCAGCTTAGGGAATCAGCCCCAGCATTTT.

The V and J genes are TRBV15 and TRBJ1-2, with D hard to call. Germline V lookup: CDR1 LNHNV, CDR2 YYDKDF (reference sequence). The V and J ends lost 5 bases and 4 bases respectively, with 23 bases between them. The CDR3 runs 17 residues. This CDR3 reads CATSRKPRCGKTYGYTF. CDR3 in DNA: TGTGCCACCAGCCGGAAACCACGGTGTGGAAAGACCTATGGCTACACCTTC.

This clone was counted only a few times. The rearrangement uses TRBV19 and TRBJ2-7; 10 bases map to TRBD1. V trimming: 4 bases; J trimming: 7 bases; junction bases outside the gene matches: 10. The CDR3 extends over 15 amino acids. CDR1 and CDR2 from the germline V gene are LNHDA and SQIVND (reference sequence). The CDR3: CASSTPGQGSGEQYF. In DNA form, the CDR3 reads TGTGCCAGTAGTACCCCGGGACAGGGGTCGGGGGAGCAGTACTTC.

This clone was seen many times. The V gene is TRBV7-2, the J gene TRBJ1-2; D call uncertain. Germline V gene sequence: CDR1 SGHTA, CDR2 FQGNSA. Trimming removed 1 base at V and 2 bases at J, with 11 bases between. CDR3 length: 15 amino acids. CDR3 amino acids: CASSLVLQRNYGYTF. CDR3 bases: TGTGCCAGCAGCTTAGTGTTGCAGAGAAACTATGGCTACACCTTC.

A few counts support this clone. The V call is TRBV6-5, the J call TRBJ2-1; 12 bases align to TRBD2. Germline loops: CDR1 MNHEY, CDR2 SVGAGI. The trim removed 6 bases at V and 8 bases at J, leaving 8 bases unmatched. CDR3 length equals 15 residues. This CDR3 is CASRGLTSGSHEQFF. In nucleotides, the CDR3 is TGTGCCAGCAGAGGGTTGACTAGCGGGAGCCATGAGCAGTTCTTC.

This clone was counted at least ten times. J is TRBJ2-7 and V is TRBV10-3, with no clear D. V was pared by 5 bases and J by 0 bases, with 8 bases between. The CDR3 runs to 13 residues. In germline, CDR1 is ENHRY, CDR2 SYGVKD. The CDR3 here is CAISRVLSYEQYF. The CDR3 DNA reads TGTGCCATCAGTCGGGTCCTCTCCTACGAGCAGTACTTC.

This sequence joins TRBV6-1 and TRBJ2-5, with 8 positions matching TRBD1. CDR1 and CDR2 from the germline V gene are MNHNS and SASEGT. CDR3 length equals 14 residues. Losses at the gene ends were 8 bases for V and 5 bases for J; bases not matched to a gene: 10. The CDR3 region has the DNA TGTGCCAGCCTTAGGGGGCAGGGGGCCGAGACCCAGTACTTC. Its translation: CASLRGQGAETQYF.

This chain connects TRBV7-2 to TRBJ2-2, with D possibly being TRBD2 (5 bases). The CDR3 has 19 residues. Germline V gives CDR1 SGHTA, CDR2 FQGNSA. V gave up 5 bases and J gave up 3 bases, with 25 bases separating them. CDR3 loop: CASSPSRSTRQGDTGELFF. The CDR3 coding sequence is TGTGCCAGCAGCCCTTCCCGTTCTACTAGACAAGGTGACACCGGGGAGCTGTTTTTT.

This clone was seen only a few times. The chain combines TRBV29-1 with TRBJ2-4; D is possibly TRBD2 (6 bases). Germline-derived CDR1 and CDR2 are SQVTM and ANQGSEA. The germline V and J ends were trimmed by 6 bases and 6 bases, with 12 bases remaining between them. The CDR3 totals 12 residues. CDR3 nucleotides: TGCAGCGTGGGGACTTTCGGAAACATTCAGTACTTC. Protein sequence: CSVGTFGNIQYF.

CDR3 sequence (DNA): TGTGCCTGGTCGAGTGGGACAGCCTACGAGCAGTACTTC. It codes for CAWSSGTAYEQYF. The chain couples TRBV30 to TRBJ2-7, with 7 bases identical to TRBD1. Germline CDR1 and CDR2: GTSNPN and SVGIG (reference sequence). The CDR3 contains 13 residues. The ends lost 5 bases at V and 2 bases at J; junction bases unmatched: 6.

CDR3 bases: TGTGCCACTAGAAGACAGGGGAACACTGAAGCTTTCTTT. This encodes CATRRQGNTEAFF. V is TRBV19 and J is TRBJ1-1; the match to TRBD1 covers 7 bases. CDR1 is LNHDA and CDR2 is SQIVND in the germline V gene (reference sequence). The CDR3 spans 13 residues. Losses at the gene ends were 10 bases for V and 1 base for J; bases not matched to a gene: 6.

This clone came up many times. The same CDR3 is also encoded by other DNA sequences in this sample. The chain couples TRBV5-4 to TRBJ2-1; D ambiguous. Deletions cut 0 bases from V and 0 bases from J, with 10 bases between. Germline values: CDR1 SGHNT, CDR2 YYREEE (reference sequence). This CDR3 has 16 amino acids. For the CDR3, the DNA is TGTGCCAGCAGCTTGGGCGGAGCCAGCTCCTACAATGAGCAGTTCTTC. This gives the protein CASSLGGASSYNEQFF.

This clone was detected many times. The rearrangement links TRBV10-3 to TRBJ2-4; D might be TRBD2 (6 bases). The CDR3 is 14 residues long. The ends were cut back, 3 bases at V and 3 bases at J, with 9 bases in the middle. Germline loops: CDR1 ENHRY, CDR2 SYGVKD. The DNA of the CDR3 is TGTGCCATCAGTGATGGGGGAGGCAAAAACATTCAGTACTTC. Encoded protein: CAISDGGGKNIQYF.

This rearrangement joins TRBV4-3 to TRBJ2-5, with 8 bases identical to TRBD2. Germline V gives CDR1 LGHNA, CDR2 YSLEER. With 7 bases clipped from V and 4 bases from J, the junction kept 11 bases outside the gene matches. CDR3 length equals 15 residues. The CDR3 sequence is CASTREAGGGETQYF. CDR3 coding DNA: TGCGCCAGCACCCGGGAGGCGGGAGGTGGAGAGACCCAGTACTTC.

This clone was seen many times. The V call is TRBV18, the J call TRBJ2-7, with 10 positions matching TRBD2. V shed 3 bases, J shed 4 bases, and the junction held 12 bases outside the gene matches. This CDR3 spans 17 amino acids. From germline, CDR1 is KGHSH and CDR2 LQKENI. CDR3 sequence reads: CASSPRGPSGSLYEQYF. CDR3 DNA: TGTGCCAGCTCACCTAGGGGTCCTAGCGGGAGTTTGTACGAGCAGTACTTC.

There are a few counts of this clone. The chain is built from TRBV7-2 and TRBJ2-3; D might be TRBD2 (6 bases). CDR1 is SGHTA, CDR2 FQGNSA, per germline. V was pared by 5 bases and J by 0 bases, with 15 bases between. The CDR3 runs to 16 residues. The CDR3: CASSNEAGRSTDTQYF. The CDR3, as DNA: TGTGCCAGCAGCAACGAGGCAGGGAGGAGCACAGATACGCAGTATTTT.

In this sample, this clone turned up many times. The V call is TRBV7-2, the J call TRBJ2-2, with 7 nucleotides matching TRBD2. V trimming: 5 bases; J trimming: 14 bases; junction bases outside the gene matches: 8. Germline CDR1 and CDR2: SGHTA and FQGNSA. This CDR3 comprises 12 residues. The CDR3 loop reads CASSLLSGALFF. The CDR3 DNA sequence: TGTGCCAGCAGCCTCCTGAGCGGGGCTCTGTTTTTT.

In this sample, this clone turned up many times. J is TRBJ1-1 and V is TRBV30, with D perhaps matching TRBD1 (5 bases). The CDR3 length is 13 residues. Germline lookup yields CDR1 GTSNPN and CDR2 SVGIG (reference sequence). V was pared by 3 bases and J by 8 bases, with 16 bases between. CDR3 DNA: TGTGCCTGGAGGAAGGAAACGGCAGGGGAAGCTTTCTTT. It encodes CAWRKETAGEAFF.

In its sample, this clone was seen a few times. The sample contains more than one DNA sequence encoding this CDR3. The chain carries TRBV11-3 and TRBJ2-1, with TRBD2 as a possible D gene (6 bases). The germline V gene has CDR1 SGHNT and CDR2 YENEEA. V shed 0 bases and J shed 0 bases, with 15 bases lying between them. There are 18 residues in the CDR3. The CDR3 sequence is CASSLDQGGSSSYNEQFF. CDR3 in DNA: TGTGCCAGCAGCTTAGACCAGGGAGGCTCCAGCTCCTACAATGAGCAGTTCTTC.

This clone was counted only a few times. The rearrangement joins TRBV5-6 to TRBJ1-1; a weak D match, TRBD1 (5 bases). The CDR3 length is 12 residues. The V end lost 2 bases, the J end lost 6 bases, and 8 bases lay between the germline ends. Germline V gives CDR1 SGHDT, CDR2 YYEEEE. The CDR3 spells CASSFGHSEAFF. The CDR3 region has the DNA TGTGCCAGCAGCTTCGGACATTCTGAAGCTTTCTTT.

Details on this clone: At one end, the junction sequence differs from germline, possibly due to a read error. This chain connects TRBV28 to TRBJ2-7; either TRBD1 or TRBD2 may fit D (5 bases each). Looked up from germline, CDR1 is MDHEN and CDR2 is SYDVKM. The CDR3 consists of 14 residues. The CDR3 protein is CASSTWDLPSRPHF. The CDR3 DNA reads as TGTGCCAGCAGTACTTGGGACCTGCCGTCGAGGCCCCACTTC.

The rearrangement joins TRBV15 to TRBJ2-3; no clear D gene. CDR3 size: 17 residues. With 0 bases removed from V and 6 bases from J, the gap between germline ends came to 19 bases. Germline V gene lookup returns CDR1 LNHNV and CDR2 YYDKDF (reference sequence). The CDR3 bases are TGTGCCACCAGCAGAGATTTGGGCACCTCACTGTACGATACGCAGTATTTT. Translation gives CATSRDLGTSLYDTQYF. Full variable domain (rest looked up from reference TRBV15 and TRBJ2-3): DAMVIQNPRYQVTQFGKPVTLSCSQTLNHNVMYWYQQKSSQAPKLLFHYYDKDFNNEADTPDNFQSRRPNTSFCFLDIRSPGLGDTAMYLCATSRDLGTSLYDTQYFGPGTRLTVL.

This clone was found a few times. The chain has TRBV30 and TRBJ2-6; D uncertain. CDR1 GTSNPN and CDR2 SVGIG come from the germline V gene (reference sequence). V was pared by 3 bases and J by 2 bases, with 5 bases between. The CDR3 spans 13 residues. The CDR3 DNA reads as TGTGCCTGGAGAGTCGCTGGGGCCAACGTCCTGACTTTC. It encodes CAWRVAGANVLTF.

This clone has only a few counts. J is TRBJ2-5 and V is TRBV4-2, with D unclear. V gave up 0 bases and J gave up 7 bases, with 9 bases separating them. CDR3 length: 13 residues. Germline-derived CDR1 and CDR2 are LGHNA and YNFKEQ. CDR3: CASSQESWGTQYF. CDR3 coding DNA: TGTGCCAGCAGCCAAGAGAGTTGGGGGACCCAGTACTTC.

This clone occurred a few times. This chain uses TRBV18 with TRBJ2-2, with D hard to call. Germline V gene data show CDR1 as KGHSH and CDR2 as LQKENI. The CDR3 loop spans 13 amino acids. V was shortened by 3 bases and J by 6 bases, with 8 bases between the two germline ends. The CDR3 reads CASSPPSAGELFF. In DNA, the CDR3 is TGTGCCAGCTCACCCCCCTCGGCCGGGGAGCTGTTTTTT.

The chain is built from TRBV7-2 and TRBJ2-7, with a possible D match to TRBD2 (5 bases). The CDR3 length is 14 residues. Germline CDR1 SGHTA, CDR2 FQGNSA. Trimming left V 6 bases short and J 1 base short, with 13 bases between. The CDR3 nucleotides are TGTGCCAGCAGTTCGGGATCCGAATCCTACGAGCAGTACTTC. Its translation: CASSSGSESYEQYF.

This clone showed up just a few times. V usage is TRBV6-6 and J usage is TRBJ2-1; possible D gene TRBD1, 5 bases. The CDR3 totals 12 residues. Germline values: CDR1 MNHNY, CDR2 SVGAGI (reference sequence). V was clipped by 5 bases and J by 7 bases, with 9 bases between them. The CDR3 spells CASSEQGNEQFF. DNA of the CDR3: TGTGCCAGCAGTGAGCAGGGTAATGAGCAGTTCTTC.

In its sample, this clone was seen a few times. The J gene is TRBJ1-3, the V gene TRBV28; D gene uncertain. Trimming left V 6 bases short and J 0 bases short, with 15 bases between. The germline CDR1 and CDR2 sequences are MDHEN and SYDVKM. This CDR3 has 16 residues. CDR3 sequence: CASSVTGWSSGNTIYF. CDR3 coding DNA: TGTGCCAGCAGCGTAACTGGGTGGAGCTCTGGAAACACCATATATTTT.